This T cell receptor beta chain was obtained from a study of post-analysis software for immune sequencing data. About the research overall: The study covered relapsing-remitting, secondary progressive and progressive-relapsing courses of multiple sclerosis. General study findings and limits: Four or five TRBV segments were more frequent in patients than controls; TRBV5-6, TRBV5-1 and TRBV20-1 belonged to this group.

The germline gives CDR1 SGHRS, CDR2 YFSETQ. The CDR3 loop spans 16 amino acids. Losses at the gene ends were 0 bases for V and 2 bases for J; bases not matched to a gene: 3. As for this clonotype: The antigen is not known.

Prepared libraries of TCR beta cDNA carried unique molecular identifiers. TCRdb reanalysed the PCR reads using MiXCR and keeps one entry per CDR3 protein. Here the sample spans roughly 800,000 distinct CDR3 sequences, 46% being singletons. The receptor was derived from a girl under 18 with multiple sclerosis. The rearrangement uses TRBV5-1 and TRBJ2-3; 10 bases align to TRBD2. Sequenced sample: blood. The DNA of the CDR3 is TGCGCCAGCAGCTTGGTGCTAGCGGGAGACACAGATACGCAGTATTTT. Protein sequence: CASSLVLAGDTDTQYF. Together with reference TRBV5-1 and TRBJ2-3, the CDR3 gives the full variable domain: KAGVTQTPRYLIKTRGQQVTLSCSPISGHRSVSWYQQTPGQGLQFLFEYFSETQRNKGNFPGRFSGRQFSNSRSEMNVSTLELGDSALYLCASSLVLAGDTDTQYFGPGTRLTVL.